Below, 5 T cell receptor beta chains from the same sample are listed, as sequenced in a study of beta chain features in type 1 diabetes. The authors reverse transcribed all of the isolated RNA, so sequencing captured expressed TCRB transcripts. The method was immunoSEQ multiplex PCR; TCRdb's version includes in-frame clones alone and lacks a portion of them. The table includes about 330,000 clones, around 10% detected once. The sample comprised naive CD4+ T cells from blood. All receptors derive from a woman aged 30 to 39 in good health.

The CDR3 loop is CASSFYTGNTGELFF. CDR3 in DNA: TGCGCCAGCAGCTTTTACACGGGTAACACCGGGGAGCTGTTTTTT. This chain uses TRBV5-1 with TRBJ2-2; D is ambiguous. V lost 2 bases, J lost 2 bases, and 10 bases lay in between. The germline CDR1 and CDR2 sequences are SGHRS and YFSETQ. CDR3 length: 15 residues.

This clone showed up just a few times. Other nucleotide sequences from this sample produce the same CDR3. This chain joins TRBV30 and TRBJ2-7; D is possibly TRBD1 (6 bases). Trimming took off 5 bases at V and 2 bases at J, with 10 bases between the two ends. The germline gives CDR1 GTSNPN, CDR2 SVGIG (reference sequence). The CDR3 is made up of 12 amino acids. The CDR3 sequence: CAWSRGAYEQYF. For the CDR3, the DNA is TGTGCCTGGTCCAGGGGAGCCTACGAGCAGTACTTC. Full variable domain (outside the CDR3, taken from reference TRBV30 and TRBJ2-7): SQTIHQWPATLVQPVGSPLSLECTVEGTSNPNLYWYRQAAGRGLQLLFYSVGIGQISSEVPQNLSASRPQDRQFILSSKKLLLSDSGFYLCAWSRGAYEQYFGPGTRLTVT.

This clone has more than one count but fewer than ten. The same CDR3 also results from other DNA sequences found in this sample. The chain joins TRBV29-1 to TRBJ2-3; 9 positions agree with TRBD1. The CDR3 has 14 amino acids. V lost 7 bases to trimming and J lost 1 base; unmatched junction nucleotides: 6. Germline V gene data show CDR1 as SQVTM and CDR2 as ANQGSEA. The CDR3 DNA is TGCAGCGCCCAGGGGGACAGGGGCACAGATACGCAGTATTTT. Protein product: CSAQGDRGTDTQYF.

This CDR3 reads CASSVESDKQPQHF. The CDR3 DNA follows: TGTGCCAGCAGCGTAGAGAGCGATAAACAGCCCCAGCATTTT. J is TRBJ1-5 and V is TRBV9; D uncertain. V was pared by 0 bases and J by 7 bases, with 11 bases between. Germline-derived CDR1 and CDR2 are SGDLS and YYNGEE. The CDR3 loop spans 14 amino acids.

CDR3 protein: CASGSLLNTQLQETQYF. Here the CDR3 DNA reads TGTGCCAGCGGGTCCCTCCTAAACACACAGTTACAAGAGACCCAGTACTTC. The rearrangement joins TRBV5-4 to TRBJ2-5; D not resolved. The germline CDR1 and CDR2 sequences are SGHNT and YYREEE (reference sequence). V was clipped by 7 bases and J by 2 bases, with 24 bases between them. The CDR3 is 17 amino acids.